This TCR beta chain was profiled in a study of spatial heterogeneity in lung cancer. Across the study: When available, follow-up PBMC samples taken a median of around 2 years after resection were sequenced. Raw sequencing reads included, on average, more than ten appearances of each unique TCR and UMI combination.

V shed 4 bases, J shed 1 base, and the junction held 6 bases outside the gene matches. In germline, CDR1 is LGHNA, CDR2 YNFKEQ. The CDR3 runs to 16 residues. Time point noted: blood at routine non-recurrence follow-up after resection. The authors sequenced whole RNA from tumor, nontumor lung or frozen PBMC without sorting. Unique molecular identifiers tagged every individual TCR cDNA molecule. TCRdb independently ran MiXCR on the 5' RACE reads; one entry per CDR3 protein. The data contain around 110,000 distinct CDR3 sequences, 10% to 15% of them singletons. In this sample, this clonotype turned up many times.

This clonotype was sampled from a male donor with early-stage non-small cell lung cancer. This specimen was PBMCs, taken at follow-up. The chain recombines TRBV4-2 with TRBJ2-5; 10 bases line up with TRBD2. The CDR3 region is CASSPLAGGRQETQYF. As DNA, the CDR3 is TGTGCCAGCAGCCCTTTAGCGGGGGGCCGCCAAGAGACCCAGTACTTC.